This entry lists 27 T cell receptor beta chains sequenced from one sample in a study of post-analysis software for immune sequencing data. Broader study findings: A handful of TRBV segments appeared more often in patients than in controls, and TRBV5-6, TRBV5-1 and TRBV20-1 were among these.

No antigen is known for these receptors. TCR beta cDNA libraries included unique molecular identifiers. One entry per CDR3 protein, called by TCRdb with MiXCR from the PCR reads. The sample records hundreds of thousands of distinct CDR3 sequences, 40% to 55% being singletons. Sample: blood. Source of these receptors: a girl aged 5-17 years with multiple sclerosis.

The V call is TRBV12-3 or TRBV12-4, the J call TRBJ2-3, with D uncertain. The V gene lost 3 bases and the J gene lost 13 bases, with 14 bases spanning the gap. CDR3 size: 12 residues. This CDR3 reads CASSLAVGSEYF. CDR3 bases: TGTGCCAGCAGTTTGGCAGTGGGGTCGGAGTATTTT.

This chain connects TRBV27 to TRBJ2-1; either TRBD1 or TRBD2 may fit D (5 bases each). V was pared by 6 bases and J by 3 bases, with 12 bases between. Germline V gene lookup returns CDR1 MNHEY and CDR2 SMNVEV (reference sequence). The CDR3 has 14 amino acids. In DNA, the CDR3 is TGTGCCAGCAGCACCGCTGGGGGCTACAATGAGCAGTTCTTC. Its protein is CASSTAGGYNEQFF.

The rearrangement links TRBV4-2 to TRBJ2-3, with TRBD2 matching 12 bases. CDR3 size: 16 residues. Losses at the gene ends were 5 bases for V and 2 bases for J; bases not matched to a gene: 5. The germline V gene has CDR1 LGHNA and CDR2 YNFKEQ. This CDR3 reads CASSERLAGDTDTQYF. Here the CDR3 DNA reads TGTGCCAGCAGCGAACGACTAGCGGGGGACACAGATACGCAGTATTTT.

To note about this clonotype: The junction and the germline gene differ at one end; a read error may be behind it. This chain links TRBV20-1 with TRBJ1-2, with D perhaps matching TRBD1 (5 bases). This CDR3 comprises 13 residues. Germline CDR1 reads DFQATT; CDR2 reads SNEGSKA (reference sequence). The DNA of the CDR3 is TGCGGTGCTAGAGATAGCAGGGCGGGGGGCTACACCTTC. Amino acid sequence: CGARDSRAGGYTF.

The V gene is TRBV7-3, the J gene TRBJ2-1, with 8 bases identical to TRBD2. The CDR3 spans 16 residues. Per germline, CDR1 SGHTA and CDR2 FQGTGA. Trimming cost V 1 base and J 6 bases; bases outside gene matches: 8. CDR3 coding DNA: TGTGCCAGCAGCTTAAGTCCCAGCGGGAGTCCCAATGAGCAGTTCTTC. It encodes CASSLSPSGSPNEQFF.

This clonotype has just a few counts. The chain carries TRBV7-2 and TRBJ2-7; TRBD2 aligns across 7 bases. V dropped 2 bases and J dropped 2; count of bases not matched to a gene: 9. Looked up from germline, CDR1 is SGHTA and CDR2 is FQGNSA. The CDR3 loop spans 16 amino acids. The CDR3 DNA is TGTGCCAGCAGCTTAAGACCCGGGGACTACACCTACGAGCAGTACTTC. The encoded protein is CASSLRPGDYTYEQYF.

This clonotype appeared many times. The chain links TRBV7-3 to TRBJ1-2; D is uncertain. Germline V lookup: CDR1 SGHTA, CDR2 FQGTGA. V shed 6 bases and J shed 7 bases, with 18 bases lying between them. The CDR3 loop spans 14 amino acids. CDR3 in DNA: TGTGCCAGCAGTGAGACCGCTACTGGACGTGGCTACACCTTC. Protein sequence: CASSETATGRGYTF.

The V call is TRBV20-1, the J call TRBJ2-7, with TRBD2 matching 10 bases. CDR3 length equals 13 residues. Trimming at V came to 5 bases and at J to 9 bases, leaving 10 bases not matched to a gene. Germline CDR1 reads DFQATT; CDR2 reads SNEGSKA (reference sequence). For the CDR3, the DNA is TGCAGTGCTCCCAGGACTAGCGGTGGTGTGCAGTACTTC. Residues: CSAPRTSGGVQYF.

Notes on this clonotype: A junction end diverges from the germline sequence, so it may reflect a read error. The chain is built from TRBV5-1 and TRBJ2-6; tentatively, D is TRBD1 (5 bases). Germline-derived CDR1 and CDR2 are SGHRS and YFSETQ. The CDR3 length is 15 residues. CDR3 nucleotides: TGCGCCAGCAGCTTGGGCGGCTCTGGGGCCAACGTCCGGACTTTC. Translating it yields CASSLGGSGANVRTF.

The genes are TRBV24-1 and TRBJ2-1, with 7 bases identical to TRBD2. The V segment lost 3 bases and the J segment 6 bases; nucleotides outside the gene matches: 13. Germline CDR1 and CDR2: KGHDR and SFDVKD. This CDR3 is built from 17 residues. The chain's CDR3 is CATSDRGGIVLSNEQFF. The CDR3 nucleotides read TGTGCCACCAGTGATCGGGGAGGGATAGTTTTAAGCAATGAGCAGTTCTTC.

The chain uses TRBV5-1 and TRBJ2-5; 12 nucleotides agree with TRBD2. In germline, CDR1 is SGHRS, CDR2 YFSETQ. The CDR3 totals 17 residues. Germline trimming cut 3 bases from V and 4 bases from J; bases unmatched to any gene: 10. This chain's CDR3 is CASSWPDRLAGVETQYF. The CDR3 DNA follows: TGCGCCAGCAGCTGGCCTGATAGACTAGCGGGAGTAGAGACCCAGTACTTC.

This chain links TRBV7-8 with TRBJ2-3; no clear D. V gave up 3 bases and J gave up 6 bases, with 10 bases separating them. The CDR3 extends over 13 amino acids. In germline, CDR1 is SGHVS, CDR2 FQNEAQ. In DNA form, the CDR3 reads TGTGCCAGCAGCTTGGCCCGATTGGATACGCAGTATTTT. Translation: CASSLARLDTQYF.

As concerns this clonotype: One end of the junction does not line up with germline, which may come from a read error. This sequence joins TRBV4-1 and TRBJ2-1; D perhaps matches TRBD2 (6 bases). CDR1 and CDR2 (germline): MGHRA, YSYEKL. The CDR3 is 16 amino acids. Here the CDR3 reads CTSSQGLRERYNEQFF. The DNA for the CDR3 is TGCACCAGCAGCCAAGGGTTACGGGAGAGGTACAATGAGCAGTTCTTC.

The chain has TRBV4-2 and TRBJ2-5, with TRBD2 matching over 9 bases. Germline V gives CDR1 LGHNA, CDR2 YNFKEQ. Losses at the gene ends were 4 bases for V and 5 bases for J; bases not matched to a gene: 5. This CDR3 has 14 residues. The CDR3 bases are TGTGCCAGCAGCCCCGGCGGGGGGGCTGAGACCCAGTACTTC. Protein: CASSPGGGAETQYF.

This clonotype was found a few times. V gene TRBV6-5 combines with J gene TRBJ2-3, with D unclear. The CDR3 sequence is 14 residues long. Trimming pared 0 bases from V and 3 bases from J, leaving 7 bases between. The germline gives CDR1 MNHEY, CDR2 SVGAGI. CDR3 in amino acids: CASSYSARTDTQYF. CDR3 coding DNA: TGTGCCAGCAGTTACTCGGCGAGGACAGATACGCAGTATTTT.

This clonotype came up a few times. The chain employs TRBV7-6 and TRBJ1-2; 10 bases line up with TRBD1. The CDR3 length is 15 residues. The germline gives CDR1 SGHVS, CDR2 FNYEAQ. The V and J ends lost 0 bases and 3 bases, in that order; junction bases with no gene match: 1. The CDR3 is CASSLADRGYYGYTF. The CDR3 DNA sequence: TGTGCCAGCAGCTTAGCGGACAGGGGGTACTATGGCTACACCTTC.

The rearrangement joins TRBV2 to TRBJ2-4, with 12 nucleotides matching TRBD2. Germline V gene data show CDR1 as SNHLY and CDR2 as FYNNEI. V gave up 6 bases and J gave up 6 bases; unmatched junction bases: 6. CDR3 length equals 15 residues. The CDR3 nucleotides are TGTGCCAGCAGATTACTAGCGGGAGGCGGAAACATTCAGTACTTC. Its translation: CASRLLAGGGNIQYF.

This chain uses TRBV28 with TRBJ2-7, with D uncertain. From germline, CDR1 is MDHEN and CDR2 SYDVKM. Trimming took 6 bases from V and 7 from J, leaving 10 bases between them. The CDR3 extends over 11 amino acids. In DNA, the CDR3 is TGTGCCAGCAGCCCTCTAAGTGAGCAGTACTTC. As protein: CASSPLSEQYF.

J is TRBJ2-3 and V is TRBV10-2; possible D gene TRBD1, 6 bases. The V gene lost 9 bases and the J gene lost 2 bases, with 12 bases spanning the gap. The CDR3 runs 13 residues. Germline CDR1 is WSHSY and CDR2 is SAAADI. This chain's CDR3 is CASSQGYTDTQYF. The CDR3 DNA is TGCGCCAGTAGCCAGGGGTACACAGATACGCAGTATTTT.

The rearrangement uses TRBV28 and TRBJ2-1; TRBD2 matches at 15 bases. The CDR3 length is 20 residues. CDR1 is MDHEN and CDR2 is SYDVKM in the germline V gene. V dropped 5 bases and J dropped 7; count of bases not matched to a gene: 18. CDR3 amino acids: CASSPAPGLAGGPVVNEQFF. In DNA, the CDR3 is TGTGCCAGCAGTCCGGCCCCGGGACTAGCGGGAGGACCCGTGGTGAATGAGCAGTTCTTC.

The CDR3, as DNA: TGTGCCAGCAGCCAAAATTTGGCCTCAATGCGGGAAAAACTGTTTTTT. It specifies CASSQNLASMREKLFF. V usage is TRBV3-1 and J usage is TRBJ1-4; D is undetermined. This CDR3 is built from 16 residues. Germline values: CDR1 LGHDT, CDR2 YNNKEL (reference sequence). Trimming removed 2 bases from V and 8 bases from J, with 18 bases in between.

This clonotype was found a few times. The rearrangement uses TRBV27 and TRBJ2-5, with TRBD1 matching over 7 bases. V lost 4 bases, J lost 1 base, and 6 bases stayed unmatched. Germline V gene lookup returns CDR1 MNHEY and CDR2 SMNVEV (reference sequence). The CDR3 has 15 residues. CDR3 sequence (DNA): TGTGCCAGCAGTTCCCTTACAGGGGTCCAAGAGACCCAGTACTTC. Residues: CASSSLTGVQETQYF.

In the case of this clonotype: At one end, the junction sequence differs from germline, possibly due to a read error. The gene calls are TRBV20-1 and TRBJ2-6; TRBD1 or TRBD2 may be the D gene (6 bases each). The germline V gene has CDR1 DFQATT and CDR2 SNEGSKA (reference sequence). The CDR3 consists of 17 residues. The CDR3 loop is CSARERGAFSGATVLTF. Written as DNA, the CDR3 is TGCAGTGCTAGAGAGAGGGGGGCCTTCTCTGGGGCCACCGTCCTGACTTTC.

The rearrangement links TRBV5-1 to TRBJ1-1, with a tentative D call TRBD1 (5 bases). CDR1 and CDR2 from the germline V gene are SGHRS and YFSETQ. V gave up 2 bases and J gave up 6 bases, with 8 bases separating them. The CDR3 loop spans 12 amino acids. CDR3 region: CASSFGGAEAFF. CDR3 bases: TGCGCCAGCAGCTTCGGAGGGGCTGAAGCTTTCTTT. The variable domain in full, with the rest retrieved from reference TRBV5-1 and TRBJ1-1, is KAGVTQTPRYLIKTRGQQVTLSCSPISGHRSVSWYQQTPGQGLQFLFEYFSETQRNKGNFPGRFSGRQFSNSRSEMNVSTLELGDSALYLCASSFGGAEAFFGQGTRLTVV.

J is TRBJ2-1 and V is TRBV5-1; tentatively, D is TRBD1 (5 bases). The J call is in doubt because the DNA end fits TRBJ2-7 better. This CDR3 comprises 15 residues. Germline assignment: CDR1 SGHRS and CDR2 YFSETQ. The CDR3 protein is CASSSLDTLYHEQYF. Here the CDR3 DNA reads TGCGCCAGCAGCTCCTTGGACACGCTCTACCACGAGCAGTACTTC.

This rearrangement joins TRBV7-2 to TRBJ2-1; 8 bases are shared with TRBD2. This CDR3 has 16 residues. The germline gives CDR1 SGHTA, CDR2 FQGNSA. V lost 3 bases to trimming and J lost 8 bases; unmatched junction nucleotides: 12. CDR3 in DNA: TGTGCCAGCAGCTTTTGGATCGGGAGGGCCATGCATGAGCAGTTCTTC. Translating gives CASSFWIGRAMHEQFF.

This clonotype has at least ten counts. This chain uses TRBV20-1 with TRBJ2-5, with TRBD1 matching 10 bases. V lost 3 bases and J lost 1; bases outside the gene matches: 2. Per the germline V gene, CDR1 is DFQATT and CDR2 is SNEGSKA (reference sequence). CDR3 length: 14 amino acids. The CDR3 DNA reads as TGCAGTGCTAGCCGGGACAGGGGCCAAGAGACCCAGTACTTC. Its protein product is CSASRDRGQETQYF.